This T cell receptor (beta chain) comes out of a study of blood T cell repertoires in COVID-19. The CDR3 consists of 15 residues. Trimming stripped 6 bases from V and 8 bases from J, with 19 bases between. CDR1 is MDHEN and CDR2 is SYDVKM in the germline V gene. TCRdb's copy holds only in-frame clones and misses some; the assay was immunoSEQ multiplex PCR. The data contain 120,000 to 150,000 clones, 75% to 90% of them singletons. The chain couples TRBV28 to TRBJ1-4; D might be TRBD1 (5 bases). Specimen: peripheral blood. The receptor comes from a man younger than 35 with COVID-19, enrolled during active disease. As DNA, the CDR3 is TGTGCCAGCAGCGCCCCCTGGGGGGTAAGCGAAAAACTGTTTTTT. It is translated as CASSAPWGVSEKLFF.